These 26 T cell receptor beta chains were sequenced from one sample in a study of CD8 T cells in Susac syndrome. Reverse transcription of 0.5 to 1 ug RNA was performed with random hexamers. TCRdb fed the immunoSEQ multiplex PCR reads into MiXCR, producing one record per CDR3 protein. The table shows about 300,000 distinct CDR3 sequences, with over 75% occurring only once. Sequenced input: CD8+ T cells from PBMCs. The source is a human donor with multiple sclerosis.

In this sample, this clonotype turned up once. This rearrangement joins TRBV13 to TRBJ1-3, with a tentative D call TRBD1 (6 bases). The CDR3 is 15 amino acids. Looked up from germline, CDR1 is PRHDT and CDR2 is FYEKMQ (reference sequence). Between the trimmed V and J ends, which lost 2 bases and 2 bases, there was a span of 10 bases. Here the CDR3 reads CASSLFQGTGNTIYF. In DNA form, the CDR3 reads TGTGCCAGCAGCTTATTCCAGGGGACTGGAAACACCATATATTTT.

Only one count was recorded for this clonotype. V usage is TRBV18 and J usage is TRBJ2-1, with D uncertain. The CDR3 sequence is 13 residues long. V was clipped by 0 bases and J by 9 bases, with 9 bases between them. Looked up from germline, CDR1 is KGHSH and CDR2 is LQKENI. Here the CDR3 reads CASSPPLESEQFF. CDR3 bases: TGTGCCAGCTCACCACCTCTGGAGAGTGAGCAGTTCTTC.

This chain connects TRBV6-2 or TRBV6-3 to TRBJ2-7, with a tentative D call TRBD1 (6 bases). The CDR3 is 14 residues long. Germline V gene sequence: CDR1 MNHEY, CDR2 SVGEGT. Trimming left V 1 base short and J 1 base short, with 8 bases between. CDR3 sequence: CASSYFGQSYEQYF. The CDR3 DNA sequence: TGTGCCAGCAGTTACTTTGGACAGTCCTACGAGCAGTACTTC.

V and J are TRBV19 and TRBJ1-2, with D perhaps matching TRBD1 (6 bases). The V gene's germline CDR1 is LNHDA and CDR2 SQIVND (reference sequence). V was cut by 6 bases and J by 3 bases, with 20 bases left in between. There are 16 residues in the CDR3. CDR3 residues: CASSQEGDPDYYGYTF. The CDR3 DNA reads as TGTGCCAGTAGCCAAGAGGGGGACCCCGATTACTATGGCTACACCTTC.

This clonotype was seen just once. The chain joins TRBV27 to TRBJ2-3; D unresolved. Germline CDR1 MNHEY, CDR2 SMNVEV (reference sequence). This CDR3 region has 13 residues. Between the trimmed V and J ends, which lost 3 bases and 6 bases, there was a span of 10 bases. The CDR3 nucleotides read TGTGCCAGCAGTTTTAAGTCTATTGATACGCAGTATTTT. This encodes CASSFKSIDTQYF.

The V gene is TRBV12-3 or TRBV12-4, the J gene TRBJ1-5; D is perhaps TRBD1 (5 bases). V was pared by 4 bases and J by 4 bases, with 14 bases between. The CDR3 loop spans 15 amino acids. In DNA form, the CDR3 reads TGTGCCAGCAGTTCCCTGCAGGGAGGTAATCAGCCCCAGCATTTT. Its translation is CASSSLQGGNQPQHF.

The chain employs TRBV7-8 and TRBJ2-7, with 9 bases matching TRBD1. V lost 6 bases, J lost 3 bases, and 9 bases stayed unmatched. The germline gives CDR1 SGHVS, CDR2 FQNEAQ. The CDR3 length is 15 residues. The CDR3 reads CASSYMAGQGYEQYF. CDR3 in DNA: TGTGCCAGCAGTTACATGGCGGGACAGGGCTACGAGCAGTACTTC.

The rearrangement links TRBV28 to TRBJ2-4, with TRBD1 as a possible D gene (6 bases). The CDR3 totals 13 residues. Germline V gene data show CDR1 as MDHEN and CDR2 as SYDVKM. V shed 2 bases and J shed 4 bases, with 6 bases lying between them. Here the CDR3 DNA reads TGTGCCAGCAGTTTAGGACAGAAAAACATTCAGTACTTC. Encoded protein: CASSLGQKNIQYF.

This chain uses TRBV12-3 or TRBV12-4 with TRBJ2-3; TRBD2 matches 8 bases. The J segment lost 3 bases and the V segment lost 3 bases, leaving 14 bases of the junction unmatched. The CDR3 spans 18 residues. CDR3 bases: TGTGCCAGCAGTTTTGGAAGCGGGAGATGGGGGGAAACAGATACGCAGTATTTT. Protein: CASSFGSGRWGETDTQYF.

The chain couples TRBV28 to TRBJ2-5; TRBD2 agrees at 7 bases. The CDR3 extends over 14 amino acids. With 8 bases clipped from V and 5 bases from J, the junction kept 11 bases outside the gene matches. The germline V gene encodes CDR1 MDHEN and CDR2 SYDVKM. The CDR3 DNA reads TGTGCCAGCGCCCGGCGGGAGTTTGGGGAGACCCAGTACTTC. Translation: CASARREFGETQYF.

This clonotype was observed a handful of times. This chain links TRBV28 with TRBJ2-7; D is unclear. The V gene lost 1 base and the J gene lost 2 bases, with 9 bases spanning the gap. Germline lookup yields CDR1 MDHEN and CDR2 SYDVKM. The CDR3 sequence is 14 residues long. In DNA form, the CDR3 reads TGTGCCAGCAGTTTATACGGCGAGACCTACGAGCAGTACTTC. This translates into CASSLYGETYEQYF.

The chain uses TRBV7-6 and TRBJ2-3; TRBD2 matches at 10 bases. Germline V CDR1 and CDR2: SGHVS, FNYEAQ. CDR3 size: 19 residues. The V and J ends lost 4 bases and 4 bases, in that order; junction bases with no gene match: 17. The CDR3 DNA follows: TGTGCCAGCAGCTCTTTATATGCCCCAGCGGGAGGGCATGCAGATACGCAGTATTTT. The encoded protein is CASSSLYAPAGGHADTQYF.

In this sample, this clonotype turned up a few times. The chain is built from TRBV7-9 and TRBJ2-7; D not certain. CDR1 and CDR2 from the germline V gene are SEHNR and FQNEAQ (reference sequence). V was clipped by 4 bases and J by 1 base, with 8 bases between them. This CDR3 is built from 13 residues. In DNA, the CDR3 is TGTGCCAGCAGCTCGACCACGTCCTACGAGCAGTACTTC. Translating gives CASSSTTSYEQYF.

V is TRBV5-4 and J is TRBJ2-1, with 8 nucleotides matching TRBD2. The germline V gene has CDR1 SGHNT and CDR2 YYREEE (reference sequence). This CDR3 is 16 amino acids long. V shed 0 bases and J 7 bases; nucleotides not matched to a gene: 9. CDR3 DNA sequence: TGTGCCAGCAGCTTGGTAGCGGGAAGCGCAGAGAATGAGCAGTTCTTC. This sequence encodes CASSLVAGSAENEQFF.

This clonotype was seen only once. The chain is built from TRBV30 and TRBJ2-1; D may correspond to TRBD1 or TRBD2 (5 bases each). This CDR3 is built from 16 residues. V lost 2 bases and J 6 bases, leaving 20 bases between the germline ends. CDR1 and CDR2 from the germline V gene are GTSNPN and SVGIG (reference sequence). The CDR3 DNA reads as TGTGCCTGGAGTCCAACATCCTCGGGGACGGGCAATGAGCAGTTCTTC. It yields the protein CAWSPTSSGTGNEQFF.

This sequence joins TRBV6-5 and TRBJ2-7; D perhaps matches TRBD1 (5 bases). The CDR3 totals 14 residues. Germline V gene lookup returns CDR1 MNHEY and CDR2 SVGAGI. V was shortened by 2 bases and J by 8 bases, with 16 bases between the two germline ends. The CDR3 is CASSYPTQGMKQYF. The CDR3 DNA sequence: TGTGCCAGCAGTTACCCGACCCAGGGTATGAAGCAGTACTTC.

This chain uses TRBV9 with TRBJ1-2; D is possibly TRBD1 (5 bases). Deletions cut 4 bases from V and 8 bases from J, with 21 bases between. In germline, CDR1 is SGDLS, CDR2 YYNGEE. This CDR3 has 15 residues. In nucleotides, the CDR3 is TGTGCCAGCAGCCCAACCCGAGGGGCCCCACGGGGCTACACCTTC. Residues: CASSPTRGAPRGYTF.

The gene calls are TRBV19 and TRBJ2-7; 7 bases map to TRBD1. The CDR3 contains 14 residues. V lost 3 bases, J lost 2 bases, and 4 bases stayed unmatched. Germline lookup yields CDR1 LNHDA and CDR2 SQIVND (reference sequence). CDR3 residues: CASSMGTEAYEQYF. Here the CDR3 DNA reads TGTGCCAGTAGTATGGGGACAGAAGCCTACGAGCAGTACTTC. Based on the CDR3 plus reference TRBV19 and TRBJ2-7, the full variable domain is DGGITQSPKYLFRKEGQNVTLSCEQNLNHDAMYWYRQDPGQGLRLIYYSQIVNDFQKGDIAEGYSVSREKKESFPLTVTSAQKNPTAFYLCASSMGTEAYEQYFGPGTRLTVT.

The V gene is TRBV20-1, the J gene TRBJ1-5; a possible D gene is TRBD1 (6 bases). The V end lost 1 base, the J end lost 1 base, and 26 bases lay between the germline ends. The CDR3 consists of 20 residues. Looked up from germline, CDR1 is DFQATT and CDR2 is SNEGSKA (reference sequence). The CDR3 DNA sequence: TGCAGTGCTAGAGTGTTTCGCTCACACCCGGGGGCCGGGAGCAATCAGCCCCAGCATTTT. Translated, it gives CSARVFRSHPGAGSNQPQHF.

The CDR3 is CATRGALMEAFF. CDR3 in DNA: TGTGCCACCAGGGGGGCTCTCATGGAAGCTTTCTTT. V usage is TRBV15 and J usage is TRBJ1-1, with D perhaps matching TRBD1 (6 bases). Germline values: CDR1 LNHNV, CDR2 YYDKDF (reference sequence). Trimming removed 6 bases from V and 8 bases from J, with 13 bases in between. The CDR3 extends over 12 amino acids.

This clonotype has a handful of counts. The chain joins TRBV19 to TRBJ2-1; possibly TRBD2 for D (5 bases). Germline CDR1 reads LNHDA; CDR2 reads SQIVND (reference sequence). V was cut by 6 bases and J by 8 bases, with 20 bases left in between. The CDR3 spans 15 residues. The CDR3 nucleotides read TGTGCCAGTAGCAACCCGGGGTCGAGGGTGGATGAGCAGTTCTTC. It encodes CASSNPGSRVDEQFF.

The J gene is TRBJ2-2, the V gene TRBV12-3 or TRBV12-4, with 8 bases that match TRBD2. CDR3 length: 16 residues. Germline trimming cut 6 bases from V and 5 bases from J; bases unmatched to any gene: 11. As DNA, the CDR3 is TGTGCCAGCAGCCCCCGCTACGGGAGGGCAACCGGGGAGCTGTTTTTT. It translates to CASSPRYGRATGELFF.

The CDR3 region is CASSLTAWGGRSSYEQYF. The CDR3 region has the DNA TGTGCCAGCAGCTTAACGGCATGGGGGGGACGGAGCTCCTACGAGCAGTACTTC. This rearrangement joins TRBV7-9 to TRBJ2-7; 7 bases map to TRBD2. The CDR3 totals 18 residues. Germline CDR1 SEHNR, CDR2 FQNEAQ (reference sequence). J was trimmed by 0 bases and V by 2 bases; bases with no gene match: 13.

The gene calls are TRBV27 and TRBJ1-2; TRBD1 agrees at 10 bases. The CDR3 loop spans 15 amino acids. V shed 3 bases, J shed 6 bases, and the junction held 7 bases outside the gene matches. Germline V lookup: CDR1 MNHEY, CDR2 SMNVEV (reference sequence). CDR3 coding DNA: TGTGCCAGCAGTTTGGGGACAGGGGTCTCACATGGCTACACCTTC. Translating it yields CASSLGTGVSHGYTF.

For the CDR3, the DNA is TGTGCCTGGAATTCTCAGTCGGACGAGCAGTTCTTC. Its translation is CAWNSQSDEQFF. V usage is TRBV30 and J usage is TRBJ2-1; D unclear. Trimming removed 4 bases at V and 10 bases at J, with 14 bases between. CDR1 and CDR2 from the germline V gene are GTSNPN and SVGIG (reference sequence). This CDR3 contains 12 residues. The full variable domain, with the rest looked up from reference TRBV30 and TRBJ2-1, is SQTIHQWPATLVQPVGSPLSLECTVEGTSNPNLYWYRQAAGRGLQLLFYSVGIGQISSEVPQNLSASRPQDRQFILSSKKLLLSDSGFYLCAWNSQSDEQFFGPGTRLTVL.

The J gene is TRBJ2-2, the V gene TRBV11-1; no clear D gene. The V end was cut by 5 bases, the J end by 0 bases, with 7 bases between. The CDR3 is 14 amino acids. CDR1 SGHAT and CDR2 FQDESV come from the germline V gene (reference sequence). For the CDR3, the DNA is TGTGCCAGCAGCCATACAGCGAACACCGGGGAGCTGTTTTTT. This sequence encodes CASSHTANTGELFF.